The next 9 T cell receptor beta chains were all read from a single sample in a study of vaccination and CD4 T cells after COVID-19. Oncomine TCR Beta short-read sequencing was applied to DNA from cultured CD4+ T cells. MiXCR, run by TCRdb on the PCR reads, gives a single entry per CDR3 protein. The table has 1,500 to 2,500 distinct CDR3 sequences, about half seen once. Their antigens are not known. The treatment here: approximately 9-day PBMC culture with coronavirus spike peptide pools or control peptides (ViraFEST assay). The sample in question was CD4+ T cells from blood, cultured in vitro, obtained after SARS-CoV-2 vaccination. The receptor source for this set is a human donor who had recovered from COVID-19.

The gene calls are TRBV10-1 and TRBJ2-1; 13 bases match TRBD2. This CDR3 comprises 17 residues. Trimming cost V 0 bases and J 7 bases; bases outside gene matches: 6. Per germline, CDR1 WNHNN and CDR2 SYGVQD (reference sequence). The CDR3 sequence is CASSESTTSGRRNEQFF. As DNA, the CDR3 is TGCGCCAGCAGTGAGTCGACGACTAGCGGGAGGCGGAATGAGCAGTTCTTC.

The genes are TRBV28 and TRBJ1-5; D gene unclear. From germline, CDR1 is MDHEN and CDR2 SYDVKM. This CDR3 contains 11 residues. Deletions cut 4 bases from V and 9 bases from J, with 7 bases between. CDR3 DNA sequence: TGTGCCAGCAGTTCACCCTTGCCCCAGCATTTT. This gives the protein CASSSPLPQHF.

This chain joins TRBV19 and TRBJ1-6, with D perhaps matching TRBD1 (5 bases). Germline V gene sequence: CDR1 LNHDA, CDR2 SQIVND (reference sequence). V was shortened by 3 bases and J by 9 bases, with 21 bases between the two germline ends. There are 17 residues in the CDR3. The CDR3 coding sequence is TGTGCCAGTAGTATCCGCCCGTCGAGGGGAGACGGTTCACCCCTCCACTTT. Protein: CASSIRPSRGDGSPLHF.

This rearrangement joins TRBV20-1 to TRBJ2-3; D is uncertain. With 5 bases removed from V and 4 bases from J, the gap between germline ends came to 7 bases. This CDR3 is 11 amino acids long. Germline assignment: CDR1 DFQATT and CDR2 SNEGSKA (reference sequence). The CDR3 sequence is CSAGLADTQYF. The DNA of the CDR3 is TGCAGTGCTGGCTTAGCAGATACGCAGTATTTT.

By proportion, this clonotype is large. The chain combines TRBV12-3 or TRBV12-4 with TRBJ2-7; 7 nucleotides match TRBD1. The CDR3 has 14 amino acids. V shed 6 bases and J 1 base; nucleotides not matched to a gene: 6. The CDR3 is CASRDGTVSYEQYF. The DNA for the CDR3 is TGTGCCAGCAGGGATGGGACAGTATCCTACGAGCAGTACTTC.

The chain combines TRBV7-9 with TRBJ2-5; unclear D gene. CDR1 and CDR2 (germline): SEHNR, FQNEAQ (reference sequence). Trimming removed 3 bases at V and 4 bases at J, with 6 bases between. This CDR3 has 12 amino acids. This chain's CDR3 is CASSFVSETQYF. In nucleotides, the CDR3 is TGTGCCAGCAGCTTCGTTTCAGAGACCCAGTACTTC. Complete variable domain (other parts from reference TRBV7-9 and TRBJ2-5): DTGVSQNPRHKITKRGQNVTFRCDPISEHNRLYWYRQTLGQGPEFLTYFQNEAQLEKSRLLSDRFSAERPKGSFSTLEIQRTEQGDSAMYLCASSFVSETQYFGPGTRLLVL.

This sequence joins TRBV11-3 and TRBJ2-6; D gene uncertain. Germline V gene lookup returns CDR1 SGHNT and CDR2 YENEEA. The CDR3 consists of 17 residues. Trimming took 1 base from V and 0 from J, leaving 10 bases between them. CDR3 nucleotides: TGTGCCAGCAGCTTAGGCAGTACGTACTCTGGGGCCAACGTCCTGACTTTC. Residues: CASSLGSTYSGANVLTF.

This clonotype counts as hyperexpanded. V and J are TRBV25-1 and TRBJ2-3; either TRBD1 or TRBD2 may supply D (5 bases each). Germline CDR1 and CDR2: MGHDK and SYGVNS. V was pared by 3 bases and J by 1 base, with 5 bases between. This CDR3 contains 13 residues. The chain's CDR3 is CASSEGGTDTQYF. CDR3 sequence (DNA): TGTGCCAGCAGTGAGGGGGGCACAGATACGCAGTATTTT.

The chain joins TRBV7-2 to TRBJ2-1, with 15 positions matching TRBD2. The CDR3 totals 18 residues. V gave up 4 bases and J gave up 1 base; unmatched junction bases: 5. Germline-derived CDR1 and CDR2 are SGHTA and FQGNSA. Here the CDR3 reads CASSSGTSGGLSYNEQFF. The CDR3 DNA is TGTGCCAGCAGCTCCGGGACTAGCGGGGGGCTTTCCTACAATGAGCAGTTCTTC.